These 21 T cell receptor beta chains originate from one sample sequenced in a study of T-cell reconstitution after alpha-beta-depleted transplantation in children. A library of TCRbeta sequences, prepared with unique molecular identifiers, was generated. MiXCR, run by TCRdb on the PCR reads, gives a single entry per CDR3 protein. The data show approximately 150,000 distinct CDR3 sequences, with 8% to 10% seen just once and about a sixth held by the top ten. Here the sequenced sample was PBMCs, mostly from graft donor cells, taken 180 days after TCRalphabeta/CD19-depleted stem cell transplant. The receptors were sampled from a female patient under 10 years old who had a stem cell transplant for congenital amegakaryocytic thrombocytopenia, so the T cells may come from the graft donor.

This clonotype was detected ten times or more. One end of the junction varies from germline; a read error may be responsible. This chain uses TRBV7-3 with TRBJ2-1; 8 bases line up with TRBD1. In germline, CDR1 is SGHTA, CDR2 FQGTGA. There are 15 residues in the CDR3. Here the CDR3 reads CASSAGQASHNEQFF. CDR3 in DNA: TGTGCCAGCAGCGCGGGACAGGCCTCCCACAATGAGCAGTTCTTC. Together with reference TRBV7-3 and TRBJ2-1, the CDR3 gives the full variable domain: GAGVSQTPSNKVTEKGKYVELRCDPISGHTALYWYRQSLGQGPEFLIYFQGTGAADDSGLPNDRFFAVRPEGSVSTLKIQRTERGDSAVYLCASSAGQASHNEQFFGPGTRLTVL.

This clonotype was counted at least ten times. V usage is TRBV13 and J usage is TRBJ1-4; no firm D call. The V end was cut by 5 bases, the J end by 0 bases, with 10 bases between. Germline V CDR1 and CDR2: PRHDT, FYEKMQ (reference sequence). The CDR3 length is 15 residues. CDR3 protein: CASSIQRATNEKLFF. The CDR3 nucleotides read TGTGCCAGCAGCATACAACGAGCAACTAATGAAAAACTGTTTTTT. The whole variable domain, remainder taken from reference TRBV13 and TRBJ1-4, is AAGVIQSPRHLIKEKRETATLKCYPIPRHDTVYWYQQGPGQDPQFLISFYEKMQSDKGSIPDRFSAQQFSDYHSELNMSSLELGDSALYFCASSIQRATNEKLFFGSGTQLSVL.

This clonotype was seen many times. The chain uses TRBV20-1 and TRBJ2-3, with 8 bases identical to TRBD2. This CDR3 contains 15 residues. CDR1 and CDR2 (germline): DFQATT, SNEGSKA (reference sequence). Unmatched junction bases numbered 9, after V lost 3 bases and J lost 4 bases. Here the CDR3 reads CSASTSGPESDTQYF. For the CDR3, the DNA is TGCAGTGCTAGTACTAGCGGCCCAGAGTCAGATACGCAGTATTTT.

The CDR3 spells CSVAWTAGISLGSNEKLFF. The CDR3 DNA sequence: TGCAGCGTTGCTTGGACAGCGGGCATTTCGTTGGGGTCCAATGAAAAACTGTTTTTT. The rearrangement uses TRBV29-1 and TRBJ1-4; a possible D gene is TRBD1 (6 bases). The CDR3 totals 19 residues. V gave up 4 bases and J gave up 5 bases, with 29 bases separating them. The germline V gene has CDR1 SQVTM and CDR2 ANQGSEA.

This clonotype was detected only a few times. This chain joins TRBV11-2 and TRBJ1-2; D call uncertain. Trimming cost V 0 bases and J 4 bases, with 6 bases left between them. There are 13 residues in the CDR3. Germline V gene sequence: CDR1 SGHAT, CDR2 FQNNGV. As DNA, the CDR3 is TGTGCCAGCAGCTTAGATGGACTCTATGGCTACACCTTC. Translating it yields CASSLDGLYGYTF.

The V gene is TRBV20-1, the J gene TRBJ1-2, with 9 bases fitting TRBD1. Looked up from germline, CDR1 is DFQATT and CDR2 is SNEGSKA (reference sequence). The V segment lost 4 bases and the J segment 3 bases; nucleotides outside the gene matches: 9. The CDR3 extends over 15 amino acids. CDR3 nucleotide sequence: TGCAGTGCTAAGCCGGGACAGGGAAGAGACTATGGCTACACCTTC. Its protein product is CSAKPGQGRDYGYTF.

This clonotype was recorded many times. The chain uses TRBV7-8 and TRBJ1-2; tentatively, D is TRBD1 (5 bases). The CDR3 is 15 amino acids. Germline V gene lookup returns CDR1 SGHVS and CDR2 FQNEAQ. The V end was cut by 1 base, the J end by 6 bases, with 15 bases between. The CDR3, as DNA: TGTGCCAGCAGCTTAGTGGTTTGGGGGACGGATGGCTACACCTTC. It yields the protein CASSLVVWGTDGYTF.

This clonotype appeared many times. The V gene is TRBV19, the J gene TRBJ1-6; a weak D match, TRBD1 (5 bases). The CDR3 length is 13 residues. Looked up from germline, CDR1 is LNHDA and CDR2 is SQIVND (reference sequence). Between the trimmed V and J ends, which lost 9 bases and 4 bases, there was a span of 10 bases. CDR3: CASTTAYNSPLHF. The CDR3 DNA reads as TGTGCCAGCACGACAGCGTATAATTCACCCCTCCACTTT.

Comment on this clonotype: A much larger clone lies a single base off, so this may be a read error. The final CDR3 position lacks the conserved phenylalanine or tryptophan, pointing to a likely read error. V gene TRBV9 combines with J gene TRBJ2-3, with 7 positions matching TRBD2. The CDR3 has 15 amino acids. The V gene's germline CDR1 is SGDLS and CDR2 YYNGEE. With V trimmed by 0 bases and J by 3 bases, 4 bases remained unmatched. CDR3: CASSVGPSGTDTQYS. CDR3 bases: TGTGCCAGCAGCGTAGGACCTAGCGGTACAGATACGCAGTATTCT.

This clonotype came up a few times. The rearrangement links TRBV4-2 to TRBJ1-2, with TRBD1 as a possible D gene (6 bases). V lost 2 bases and J lost 4, with 20 bases in between. Germline CDR1 LGHNA, CDR2 YNFKEQ. The CDR3 has 17 amino acids. The CDR3, as DNA: TGTGCCAGCAGCCAACTCTTCCGGGACACGCGTCGCTATGGCTACACCTTC. Translated: CASSQLFRDTRRYGYTF.

This clonotype was recorded many times. This sequence joins TRBV20-1 and TRBJ2-2; 8 bases align to TRBD1. V lost 4 bases and J lost 4; bases outside the gene matches: 5. The CDR3 sequence is 14 residues long. CDR1 is DFQATT and CDR2 is SNEGSKA in the germline V gene (reference sequence). The CDR3 nucleotides are TGCAGTGCTAAGGACAGGGCGGCCACCGGGGAGCTGTTTTTT. Translation gives CSAKDRAATGELFF.

The V gene is TRBV4-2, the J gene TRBJ2-7; D is undetermined. The CDR3 runs 13 residues. Trimming removed 9 bases from V and 6 bases from J, with 18 bases in between. Germline V CDR1 and CDR2: LGHNA, YNFKEQ. The chain's CDR3 is CARGPGSLCEQYF. The CDR3, as DNA: TGTGCCAGGGGCCCCGGGTCCCTCTGCGAGCAGTACTTC.

This clonotype was counted only a few times. The rearrangement joins TRBV6-1 to TRBJ2-7; D is possibly TRBD1 (5 bases). The ends were cut back, 7 bases at V and 3 bases at J, with 13 bases in the middle. The CDR3 loop spans 13 amino acids. Germline assignment: CDR1 MNHNS and CDR2 SASEGT. As DNA, the CDR3 is TGTGCCAGCACCGAGACAGCGAACTACGAGCAGTACTTC. The encoded protein is CASTETANYEQYF.

This clonotype was counted between two and nine times. The chain has TRBV20-1 and TRBJ1-2; possible D gene TRBD1, 5 bases. Germline lookup yields CDR1 DFQATT and CDR2 SNEGSKA (reference sequence). The CDR3 loop spans 17 amino acids. Trimming pared 1 base from V and 1 base from J, leaving 19 bases between. CDR3 sequence: CSARVVAGKRVNYGYTF. The CDR3 DNA follows: TGCAGTGCTAGAGTGGTGGCAGGGAAGAGGGTTAACTATGGCTACACCTTC.

In its sample, this clonotype was seen many times. This chain links TRBV5-5 with TRBJ1-1; D is perhaps TRBD1 (5 bases). V was shortened by 1 base and J by 6 bases, with 16 bases between the two germline ends. This CDR3 has 15 amino acids. Germline assignment: CDR1 SGHKS and CDR2 YYEKEE (reference sequence). CDR3 protein: CASSLTFEGPPEAFF. In DNA, the CDR3 is TGTGCCAGCAGCTTGACTTTCGAGGGACCCCCTGAAGCTTTCTTT.

This clonotype was counted ten times or more. The chain links TRBV5-6 to TRBJ2-3, with 7 bases matching TRBD1. The CDR3 is 14 residues long. Germline loops: CDR1 SGHDT, CDR2 YYEEEE. V trimming: 2 bases; J trimming: 5 bases; junction bases outside the gene matches: 5. The CDR3 nucleotides are TGTGCCAGCAGCTTACCAGGGGGTCTAGATACGCAGTATTTT. It translates to CASSLPGGLDTQYF. Supplemented by reference TRBV5-6 and TRBJ2-3, the full variable domain reads DAGVTQSPTHLIKTRGQQVTLRCSPKSGHDTVSWYQQALGQGPQFIFQYYEEEERQRGNFPDRFSGHQFPNYSSELNVNALLLGDSALYLCASSLPGGLDTQYFGPGTRLTVL.

The chain joins TRBV4-1 to TRBJ1-6; TRBD1 matches at 9 bases. J was trimmed by 9 bases and V by 1 base; bases with no gene match: 7. This CDR3 has 16 residues. CDR1 is MGHRA and CDR2 is YSYEKL in the germline V gene. CDR3 coding DNA: TGCGCCAGCAGCCAAGGGGGGTGGACAGGGGTTTCACCCCTCCACTTT. Its protein is CASSQGGWTGVSPLHF.

This clonotype has a count of ten or more. The rearrangement uses TRBV6-1 and TRBJ2-2; D is unclear. The germline V gene has CDR1 MNHNS and CDR2 SASEGT. The V end was cut by 5 bases, the J end by 8 bases, with 9 bases between. This CDR3 contains 12 residues. The CDR3 is CASSIPTGELFF. The CDR3 nucleotides read TGTGCCAGCAGTATCCCGACGGGGGAGCTGTTTTTT.

The CDR3 DNA reads as TGTGCCAGCAGCTTCACTAGCGGGTTTTACAATGAGCAGTTCTTC. Translated: CASSFTSGFYNEQFF. This rearrangement joins TRBV5-4 to TRBJ2-1; 9 bases fit TRBD2. With V trimmed by 2 bases and J by 4 bases, 4 bases remained unmatched. The length of the CDR3 is 15 residues. Germline CDR1 SGHNT, CDR2 YYREEE (reference sequence). Complete variable domain (other parts from reference TRBV5-4 and TRBJ2-1): ETGVTQSPTHLIKTRGQQVTLRCSSQSGHNTVSWYQQALGQGPQFIFQYYREEENGRGNFPPRFSGLQFPNYSSELNVNALELDDSALYLCASSFTSGFYNEQFFGPGTRLTVL.

The table lists this clonotype with many counts. V is TRBV5-1 and J is TRBJ1-1; a weak D match, TRBD1 (5 bases). The CDR3 totals 15 residues. Germline-derived CDR1 and CDR2 are SGHRS and YFSETQ. V was cut by 0 bases and J by 5 bases, with 14 bases left in between. CDR3 sequence reads: CASSLVLAGLTEAFF. The DNA for the CDR3 is TGCGCCAGCAGCTTGGTCTTGGCAGGGCTTACTGAAGCTTTCTTT.

This clonotype was counted ten times or more. The CDR3 DNA follows: TGTGCCAGCAGTTTAGGACAGGGTAACTACGAGCAGTACTTC. Translating it yields CASSLGQGNYEQYF. This sequence joins TRBV28 and TRBJ2-7; 8 nucleotides line up with TRBD1. The germline CDR1 and CDR2 sequences are MDHEN and SYDVKM. The CDR3 extends over 14 amino acids. Trimming at V came to 2 bases and at J to 3 bases, leaving 3 bases not matched to a gene.